These 6 T cell receptor beta chains came from one sample sequenced in a study of CD8 T cells in ankylosing spondylitis. Study outcomes and limitations: For ankylosing spondylitis blood, a TCR beta motif of 7 or 8 highly homologous variants appeared characteristic.

Their recognized antigens are unknown. TCRdb itself ran the 5' RACE reads through MiXCR, one entry per CDR3 protein. Of almost 400,000 distinct CDR3 sequences in the sample, under 25% were seen once. Sample: blood, either unsorted or a sorted T cell fraction (not recorded which). These receptors came from a male donor with ankylosing spondylitis.

This clonotype appeared a few times. The V call is TRBV5-4, the J call TRBJ1-4, with D perhaps matching TRBD1 (6 bases). Germline V lookup: CDR1 SGHNT, CDR2 YYREEE (reference sequence). V lost 4 bases to trimming and J lost 10 bases, with 14 bases between them. This CDR3 has 13 amino acids. The CDR3 here is CASSPWGQRKLFF. As DNA, the CDR3 is TGTGCCAGCAGCCCGTGGGGGCAGCGAAAACTGTTTTTT.

V is TRBV2 and J is TRBJ2-6; 8 bases agree with TRBD1. V shed 3 bases and J 2 bases; nucleotides not matched to a gene: 12. This CDR3 comprises 19 residues. Germline V gene lookup returns CDR1 SNHLY and CDR2 FYNNEI. CDR3 DNA: TGTGCCAGCAGTGAGTTTTTTAGGACAGGGTTGGCTGGGGCCAACGTCCTGACTTTC. Protein product: CASSEFFRTGLAGANVLTF.

The V and J genes are TRBV6-7 and TRBJ2-1; weak D call: TRBD2 (7 bases). Being an ORF, TRBV6-7 has a function that is uncertain. The CDR3 consists of 18 residues. Trimming removed 0 bases at V and 0 bases at J, with 15 bases between. The CDR3 coding sequence is TGTGCCAGCAGTTACTCGAAGGGGGGGAGAAACTCCTACAATGAGCAGTTCTTC. It translates to CASSYSKGGRNSYNEQFF.

This clonotype was counted a single time. This chain links TRBV7-3 with TRBJ2-5; either TRBD1 or TRBD2 may supply D (6 bases each). CDR3 size: 14 residues. V gave up 1 base and J gave up 5 bases, with 11 bases separating them. In germline, CDR1 is SGHTA, CDR2 FQGTGA. CDR3 DNA: TGTGCCAGCAGCTTAATTAAAGGGGGGGAGACCCAGTACTTC. Residues: CASSLIKGGETQYF.

The rearrangement joins TRBV20-1 to TRBJ2-7; the match to TRBD2 covers 12 bases. This CDR3 region has 15 residues. The junction had 5 bases not matched to a gene; V was cut back by 3 bases and J by 2 bases. Germline CDR1 reads DFQATT; CDR2 reads SNEGSKA (reference sequence). The CDR3 sequence: CSASSLAGGTYEQYF. The CDR3 DNA follows: TGCAGTGCTAGTTCACTAGCGGGAGGAACCTACGAGCAGTACTTC.

This clonotype has at least ten counts. V is TRBV25-1 and J is TRBJ2-1, with D unresolved. V lost 0 bases and J lost 8, with 14 bases in between. This CDR3 spans 15 amino acids. Germline V gene lookup returns CDR1 MGHDK and CDR2 SYGVNS. CDR3 sequence (DNA): TGTGCCAGCAGTGAATATCAGACCCGGTCGGATGAGCAGTTCTTC. Translated, it gives CASSEYQTRSDEQFF.